This T cell receptor beta chain appears in the sequencing data of a study of PD-1 blockade in mismatch repair-deficient tumors. CDR1 is KGHSH and CDR2 is LQKENI in the germline V gene. The CDR3 contains 17 residues. Between the trimmed V and J ends, which lost 2 bases and 6 bases, there was a span of 22 bases. TCRdb keeps only in-frame clones here, not all; method: immunoSEQ multiplex PCR. The data show 95,000 to 150,000 clones, roughly nine tenths seen once. The receptor comes from an adult with mismatch repair-deficient cancer. V usage is TRBV18 and J usage is TRBJ1-1, with D possibly TRBD1 on 5 matching bases. Sample: peripheral blood, taken 44 weeks after starting pembrolizumab. For the CDR3, the DNA is TGTGCCAGCTCACCAATCGTAGTGTTCAAAAGGGGTCCTGAAGCTTTCTTT. Protein product: CASSPIVVFKRGPEAFF.